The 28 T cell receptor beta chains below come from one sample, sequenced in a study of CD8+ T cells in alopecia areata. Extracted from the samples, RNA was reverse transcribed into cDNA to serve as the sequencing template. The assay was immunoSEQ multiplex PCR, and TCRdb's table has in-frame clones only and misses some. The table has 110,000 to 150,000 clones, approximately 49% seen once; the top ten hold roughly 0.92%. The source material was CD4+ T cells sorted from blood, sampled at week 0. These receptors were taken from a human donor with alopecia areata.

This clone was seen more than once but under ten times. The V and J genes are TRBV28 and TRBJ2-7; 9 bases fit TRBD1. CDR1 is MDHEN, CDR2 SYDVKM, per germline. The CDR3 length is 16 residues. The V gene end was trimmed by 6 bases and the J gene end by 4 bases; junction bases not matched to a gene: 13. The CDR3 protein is CASRETPGQGEYEQYF. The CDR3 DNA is TGTGCCAGCAGGGAGACACCGGGACAGGGCGAATACGAGCAGTACTTC. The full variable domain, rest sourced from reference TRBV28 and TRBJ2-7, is DVKVTQSSRYLVKRTGEKVFLECVQDMDHENMFWYRQDPGLGLRLIYFSYDVKMKEKGDIPEGYSVSREKKERFSLILESASTNQTSMYLCASRETPGQGEYEQYFGPGTRLTVT.

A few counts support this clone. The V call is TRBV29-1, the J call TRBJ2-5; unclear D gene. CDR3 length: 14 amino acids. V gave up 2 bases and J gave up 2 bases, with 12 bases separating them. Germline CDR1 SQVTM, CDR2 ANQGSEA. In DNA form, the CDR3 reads TGCAGCGTTGAACCCAGGTTGAAACAAGAGACCCAGTACTTC. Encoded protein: CSVEPRLKQETQYF.

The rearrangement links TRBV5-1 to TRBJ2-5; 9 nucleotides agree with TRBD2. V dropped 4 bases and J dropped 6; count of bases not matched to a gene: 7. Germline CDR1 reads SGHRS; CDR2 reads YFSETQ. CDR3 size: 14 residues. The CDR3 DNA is TGCGCCAGCAGCCCCGGGACTAGCATGCAGACCCAGTACTTC. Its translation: CASSPGTSMQTQYF.

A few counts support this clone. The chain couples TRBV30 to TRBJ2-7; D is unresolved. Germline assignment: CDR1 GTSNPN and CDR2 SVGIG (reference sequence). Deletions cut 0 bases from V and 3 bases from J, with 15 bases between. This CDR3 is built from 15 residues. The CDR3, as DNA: TGTGCCTGGAGTGTCCCCCGGTGGGTTCTCTACGAGCAGTACTTC. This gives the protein CAWSVPRWVLYEQYF.

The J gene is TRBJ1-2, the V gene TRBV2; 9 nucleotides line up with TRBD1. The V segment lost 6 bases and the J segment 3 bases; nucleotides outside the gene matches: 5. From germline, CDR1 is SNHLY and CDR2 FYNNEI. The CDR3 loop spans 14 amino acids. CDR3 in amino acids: CASRGQGSHYGYTF. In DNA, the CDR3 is TGTGCCAGCAGGGGACAGGGTTCGCACTATGGCTACACCTTC.

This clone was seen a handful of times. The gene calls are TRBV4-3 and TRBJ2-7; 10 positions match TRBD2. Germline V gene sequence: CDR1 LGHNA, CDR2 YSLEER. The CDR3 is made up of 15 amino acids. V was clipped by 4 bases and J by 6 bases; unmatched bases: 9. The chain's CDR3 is CASSRRLAGVFEQYF. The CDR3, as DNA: TGCGCCAGCAGCCGCCGTCTAGCGGGAGTCTTCGAGCAGTACTTC.

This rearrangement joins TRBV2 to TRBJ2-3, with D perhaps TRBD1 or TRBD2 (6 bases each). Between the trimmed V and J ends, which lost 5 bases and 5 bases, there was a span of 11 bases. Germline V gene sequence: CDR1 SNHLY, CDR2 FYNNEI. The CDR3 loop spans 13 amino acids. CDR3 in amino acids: CASSLGGRDTQYF. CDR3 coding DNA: TGTGCCAGCAGTCTAGGGGGGCGAGATACGCAGTATTTT. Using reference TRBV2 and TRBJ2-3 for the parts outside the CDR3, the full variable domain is EPEVTQTPSHQVTQMGQEVILRCVPISNHLYFYWYRQILGQKVEFLVSFYNNEISEKSEIFDDQFSVERPDGSNFTLKIRSTKLEDSAMYFCASSLGGRDTQYFGPGTRLTVL.

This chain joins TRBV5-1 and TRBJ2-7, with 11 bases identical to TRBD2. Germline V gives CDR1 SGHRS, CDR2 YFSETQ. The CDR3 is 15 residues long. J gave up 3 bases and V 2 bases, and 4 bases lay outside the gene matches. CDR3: CASSLRTSGSYEQYF. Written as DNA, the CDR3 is TGCGCCAGCAGCTTAAGAACTAGCGGGAGCTACGAGCAGTACTTC.

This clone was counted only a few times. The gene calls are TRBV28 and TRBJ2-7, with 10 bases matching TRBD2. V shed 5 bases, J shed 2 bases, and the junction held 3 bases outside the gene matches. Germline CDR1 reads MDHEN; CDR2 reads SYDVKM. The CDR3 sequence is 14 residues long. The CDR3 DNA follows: TGTGCCAGCAGTCCTAGCGGGAGAACCTACGAGCAGTACTTC. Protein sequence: CASSPSGRTYEQYF.

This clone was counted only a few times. The CDR3 DNA is TGCAGCGTTACTGACAATAACTATGGCTACACCTTC. This encodes CSVTDNNYGYTF. The chain links TRBV29-1 to TRBJ1-2; no clear D. The V end lost 5 bases, the J end lost 1 base, and 8 bases lay between the germline ends. CDR1 is SQVTM, CDR2 ANQGSEA, per germline. This CDR3 is built from 12 residues.

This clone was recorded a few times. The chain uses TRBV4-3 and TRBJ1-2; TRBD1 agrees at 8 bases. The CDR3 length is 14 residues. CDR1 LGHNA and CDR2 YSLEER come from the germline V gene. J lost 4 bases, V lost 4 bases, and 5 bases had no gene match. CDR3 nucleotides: TGCGCCAGCAGCCCACAAGACAGGGGCTATGGCTACACCTTC. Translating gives CASSPQDRGYGYTF.

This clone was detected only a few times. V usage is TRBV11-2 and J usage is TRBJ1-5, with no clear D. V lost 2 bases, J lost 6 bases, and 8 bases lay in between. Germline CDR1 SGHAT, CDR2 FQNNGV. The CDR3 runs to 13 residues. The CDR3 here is CASSLIGGQPQHF. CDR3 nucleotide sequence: TGTGCCAGCAGCTTAATAGGAGGTCAGCCCCAGCATTTT. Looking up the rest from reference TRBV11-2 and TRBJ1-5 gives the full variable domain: EAGVAQSPRYKIIEKRQSVAFWCNPISGHATLYWYQQILGQGPKLLIQFQNNGVVDDSQLPKDRFSAERLKGVDSTLKIQPAKLEDSAVYLCASSLIGGQPQHFGDGTRLSIL.

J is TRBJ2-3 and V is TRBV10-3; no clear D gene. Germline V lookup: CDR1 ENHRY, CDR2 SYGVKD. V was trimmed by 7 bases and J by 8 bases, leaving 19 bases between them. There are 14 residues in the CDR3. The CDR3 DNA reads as TGTGCCATCATGCCGGGCCCACCTTCCCTTACGCAGTATTTT. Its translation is CAIMPGPPSLTQYF.

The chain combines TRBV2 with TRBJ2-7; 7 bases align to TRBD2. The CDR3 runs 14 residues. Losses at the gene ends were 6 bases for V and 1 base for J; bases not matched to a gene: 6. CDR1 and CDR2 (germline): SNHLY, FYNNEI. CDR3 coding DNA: TGTGCCAGCAGGTTTGGGGGGGTATCCTACGAGCAGTACTTC. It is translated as CASRFGGVSYEQYF.

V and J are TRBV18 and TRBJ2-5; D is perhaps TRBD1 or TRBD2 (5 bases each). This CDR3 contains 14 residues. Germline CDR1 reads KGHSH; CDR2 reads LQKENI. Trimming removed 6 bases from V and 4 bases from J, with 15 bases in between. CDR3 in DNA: TGTGCCAGCTCCGTCGGGGCAAGGGGAGAGACCCAGTACTTC. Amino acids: CASSVGARGETQYF.

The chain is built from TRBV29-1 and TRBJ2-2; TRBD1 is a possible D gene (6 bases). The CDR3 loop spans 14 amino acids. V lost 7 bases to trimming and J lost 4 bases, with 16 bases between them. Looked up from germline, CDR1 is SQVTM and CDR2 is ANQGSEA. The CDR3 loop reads CSGQQGFGTGELFF. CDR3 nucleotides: TGCAGCGGACAACAGGGATTCGGCACCGGGGAGCTGTTTTTT.

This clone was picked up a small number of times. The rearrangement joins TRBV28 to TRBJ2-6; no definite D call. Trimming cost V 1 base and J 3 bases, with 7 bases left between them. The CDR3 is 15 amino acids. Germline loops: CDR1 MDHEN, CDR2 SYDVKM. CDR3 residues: CASSLFGVGANVLTF. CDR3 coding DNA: TGTGCCAGCAGTTTATTTGGGGTTGGGGCCAACGTCCTGACTTTC.

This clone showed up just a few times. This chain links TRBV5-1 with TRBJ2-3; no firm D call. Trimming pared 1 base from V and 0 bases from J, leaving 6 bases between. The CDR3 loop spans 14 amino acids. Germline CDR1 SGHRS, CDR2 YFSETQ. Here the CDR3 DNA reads TGCGCCAGCAGCTTGTCACAGAGCACAGATACGCAGTATTTT. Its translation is CASSLSQSTDTQYF. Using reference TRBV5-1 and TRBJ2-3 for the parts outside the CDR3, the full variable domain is KAGVTQTPRYLIKTRGQQVTLSCSPISGHRSVSWYQQTPGQGLQFLFEYFSETQRNKGNFPGRFSGRQFSNSRSEMNVSTLELGDSALYLCASSLSQSTDTQYFGPGTRLTVL.

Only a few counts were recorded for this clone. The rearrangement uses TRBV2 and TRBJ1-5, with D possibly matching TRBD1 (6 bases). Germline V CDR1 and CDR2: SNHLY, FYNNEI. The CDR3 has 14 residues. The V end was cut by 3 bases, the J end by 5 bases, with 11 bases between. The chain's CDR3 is CASSDTGRHQPQHF. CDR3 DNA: TGTGCCAGCAGTGACACAGGGCGGCATCAGCCCCAGCATTTT.

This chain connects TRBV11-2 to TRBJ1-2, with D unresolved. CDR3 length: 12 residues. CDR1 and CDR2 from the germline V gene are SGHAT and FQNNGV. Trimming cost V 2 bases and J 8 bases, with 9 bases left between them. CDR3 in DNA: TGTGCCAGCAGCTTACCCGGTAAAGGCTACACCTTC. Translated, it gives CASSLPGKGYTF. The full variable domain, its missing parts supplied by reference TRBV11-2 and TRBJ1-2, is EAGVAQSPRYKIIEKRQSVAFWCNPISGHATLYWYQQILGQGPKLLIQFQNNGVVDDSQLPKDRFSAERLKGVDSTLKIQPAKLEDSAVYLCASSLPGKGYTFGSGTRLTVV.

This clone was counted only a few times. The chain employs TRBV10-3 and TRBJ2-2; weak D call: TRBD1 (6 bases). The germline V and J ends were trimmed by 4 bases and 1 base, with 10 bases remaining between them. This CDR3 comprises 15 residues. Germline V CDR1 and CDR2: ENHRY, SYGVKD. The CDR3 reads CAISGPGQNTGELFF. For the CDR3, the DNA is TGTGCCATCAGTGGGCCGGGACAGAACACCGGGGAGCTGTTTTTT.

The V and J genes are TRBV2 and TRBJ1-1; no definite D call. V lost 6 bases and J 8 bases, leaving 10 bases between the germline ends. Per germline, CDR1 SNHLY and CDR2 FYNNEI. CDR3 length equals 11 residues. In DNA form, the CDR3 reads TGTGCCAGCAGCGCCGGTCCCGAAGCTTTCTTT. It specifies CASSAGPEAFF.

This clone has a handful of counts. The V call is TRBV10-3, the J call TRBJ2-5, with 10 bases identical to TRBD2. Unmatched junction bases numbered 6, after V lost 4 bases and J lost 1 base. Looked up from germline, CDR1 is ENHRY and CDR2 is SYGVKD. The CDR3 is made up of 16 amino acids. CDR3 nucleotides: TGTGCCATCAGTGGTTCTAGCGGGAGTAGCCAAGAGACCCAGTACTTC. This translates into CAISGSSGSSQETQYF.

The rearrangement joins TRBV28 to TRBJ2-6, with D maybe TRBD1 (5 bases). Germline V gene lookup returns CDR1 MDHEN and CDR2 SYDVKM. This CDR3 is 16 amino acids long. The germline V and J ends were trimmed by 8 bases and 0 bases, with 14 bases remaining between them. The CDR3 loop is CASASQGPSGANVLTF. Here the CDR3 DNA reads TGTGCCAGCGCTAGTCAGGGTCCCTCTGGGGCCAACGTCCTGACTTTC.

The CDR3 protein is CASSVVGTDGRGQFF. In DNA form, the CDR3 reads TGTGCCAGCAGCGTAGTGGGGACGGACGGACGGGGGCAGTTCTTC. This sequence joins TRBV9 and TRBJ2-1, with D perhaps being TRBD1 or TRBD2 (5 bases each). CDR3 length: 15 residues. Germline V gene lookup returns CDR1 SGDLS and CDR2 YYNGEE. V was clipped by 0 bases and J by 12 bases, with 19 bases between them.

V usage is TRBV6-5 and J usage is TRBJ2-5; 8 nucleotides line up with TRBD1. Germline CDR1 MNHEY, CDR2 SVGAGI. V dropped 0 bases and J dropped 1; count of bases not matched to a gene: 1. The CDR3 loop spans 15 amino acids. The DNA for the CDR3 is TGTGCCAGCAGTTACTCACAGGGGGGCCAAGAGACCCAGTACTTC. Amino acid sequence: CASSYSQGGQETQYF.

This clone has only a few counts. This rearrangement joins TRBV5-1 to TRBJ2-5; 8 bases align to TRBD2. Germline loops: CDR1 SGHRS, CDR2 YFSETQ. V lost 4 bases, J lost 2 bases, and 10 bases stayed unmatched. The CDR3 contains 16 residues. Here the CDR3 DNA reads TGCGCCAGCAGCCTACTTTTTAGCGGGATTCAAGAGACCCAGTACTTC. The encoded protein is CASSLLFSGIQETQYF. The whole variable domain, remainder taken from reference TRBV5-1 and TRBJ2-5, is KAGVTQTPRYLIKTRGQQVTLSCSPISGHRSVSWYQQTPGQGLQFLFEYFSETQRNKGNFPGRFSGRQFSNSRSEMNVSTLELGDSALYLCASSLLFSGIQETQYFGPGTRLLVL.

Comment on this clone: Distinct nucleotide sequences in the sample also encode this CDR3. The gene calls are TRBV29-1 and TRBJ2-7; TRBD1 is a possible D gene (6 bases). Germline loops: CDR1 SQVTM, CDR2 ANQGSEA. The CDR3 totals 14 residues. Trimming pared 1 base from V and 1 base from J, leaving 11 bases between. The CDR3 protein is CSVEGGQGSYEQYF. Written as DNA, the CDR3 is TGCAGCGTTGAAGGAGGGCAGGGGTCCTACGAGCAGTACTTC.